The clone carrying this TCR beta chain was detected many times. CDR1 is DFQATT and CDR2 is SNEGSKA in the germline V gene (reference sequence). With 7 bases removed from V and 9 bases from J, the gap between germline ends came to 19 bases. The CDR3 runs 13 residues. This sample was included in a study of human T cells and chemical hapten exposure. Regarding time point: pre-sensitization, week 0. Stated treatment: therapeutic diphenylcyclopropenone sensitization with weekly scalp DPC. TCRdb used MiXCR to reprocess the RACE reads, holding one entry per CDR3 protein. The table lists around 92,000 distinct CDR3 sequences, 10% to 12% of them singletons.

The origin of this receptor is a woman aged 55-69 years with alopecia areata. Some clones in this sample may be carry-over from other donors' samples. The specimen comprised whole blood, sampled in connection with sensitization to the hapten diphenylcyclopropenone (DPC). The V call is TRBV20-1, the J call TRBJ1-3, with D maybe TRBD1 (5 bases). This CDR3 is CSVVGPASSTIYF. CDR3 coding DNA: TGCAGTGTGGTGGGGCCGGCGAGTAGCACCATATATTTT.